The 17 T cell receptor beta chains in this list originate from one sample, sequenced in a study of blood T cell repertoires in COVID-19. Here immunoSEQ multiplex PCR was the method, and the copy in TCRdb shows in-frame clones only, minus some. The profile shows roughly 72,000 clones, 60% to 85% of them singletons. The material sequenced was peripheral blood. The receptors originated from a woman older than 75 with active or convalescent COVID-19.

The CDR3 DNA is TGTGCCAGCAGCCTTAGCGGGAGTCCCTACAATGAGCAGTTCTTC. This sequence encodes CASSLSGSPYNEQFF. The J gene is TRBJ2-1, the V gene TRBV7-3; 9 positions agree with TRBD2. Looked up from germline, CDR1 is SGHTA and CDR2 is FQGTGA. The V and J ends lost 5 bases and 2 bases, in that order; junction bases with no gene match: 4. This CDR3 contains 15 residues.

This chain uses TRBV9 with TRBJ1-1; D is perhaps TRBD1 (5 bases). Trimming stripped 4 bases from V and 5 bases from J, with 21 bases between. The germline V gene has CDR1 SGDLS and CDR2 YYNGEE. This CDR3 spans 16 amino acids. The CDR3: CASSPPPGGIFTEAFF. CDR3 sequence (DNA): TGTGCCAGCAGCCCACCTCCGGGGGGGATTTTTACTGAAGCTTTCTTT.

The chain uses TRBV7-9 and TRBJ1-2, with D unresolved. The V gene's germline CDR1 is SEHNR and CDR2 FQNEAQ (reference sequence). Trimming shortened V by 0 bases and J by 5 bases, and 10 bases separated the two germline ends. This CDR3 region has 14 residues. This CDR3 reads CASSLALSGYGYTF. CDR3 in DNA: TGTGCCAGCAGCTTAGCGCTATCGGGATATGGCTACACCTTC.

J is TRBJ2-3 and V is TRBV2; no clear D. Per germline, CDR1 SNHLY and CDR2 FYNNEI. With 0 bases removed from V and 4 bases from J, the gap between germline ends came to 8 bases. The CDR3 has 14 amino acids. The CDR3 coding sequence is TGTGCCAGCAGTGAAGCGCTTCGGTCAGATACGCAGTATTTT. Its translation is CASSEALRSDTQYF.

This clone was found a few times. The V gene is TRBV24-1, the J gene TRBJ2-5; TRBD2 might be the D (6 bases). Trimming took off 0 bases at V and 4 bases at J, with 14 bases between the two ends. CDR3 length equals 16 residues. CDR1 KGHDR and CDR2 SFDVKD come from the germline V gene. The CDR3 DNA follows: TGTGCCACCAGTGATTTGGTCCCCGGGGGAGGAGAGACCCAGTACTTC. As protein: CATSDLVPGGGETQYF.

The chain uses TRBV3-1 (or the pseudogene TRBV3-2) and TRBJ1-2; 8 nucleotides line up with TRBD1. Unmatched junction bases numbered 4, after V lost 6 bases and J lost 4 bases. Germline V gene data show CDR1 as LGHDT and CDR2 as YNNKEL (reference sequence). The CDR3 extends over 13 amino acids. The CDR3 here is CASRQQGVYGYTF. CDR3 coding DNA: TGTGCCAGCAGGCAACAGGGGGTCTATGGCTACACCTTC.

This clone occurred a few times. V is TRBV19 and J is TRBJ1-1; no definite D call. Germline CDR1 LNHDA, CDR2 SQIVND (reference sequence). The CDR3 is made up of 17 amino acids. Trimming removed 6 bases at V and 2 bases at J, with 22 bases between. CDR3 sequence (DNA): TGTGCCAGTAGGTCTTTGTTTGTCGGCGGGGTAAACACTGAAGCTTTCTTT. It translates to CASRSLFVGGVNTEAFF.

This clone was observed once. This chain links TRBV19 with TRBJ1-6; 8 bases are shared with TRBD1. The CDR3 covers 15 residues. Unmatched junction bases numbered 10, after V lost 5 bases and J lost 10 bases. CDR1 is LNHDA and CDR2 is SQIVND in the germline V gene (reference sequence). The CDR3 sequence: CASSPRTGSDSPLHF. The CDR3 DNA is TGTGCCAGTAGTCCCCGGACAGGGTCCGACTCACCCCTCCACTTT.

The chain is built from TRBV19 and TRBJ2-7, with 11 nucleotides matching TRBD1. The CDR3 has 15 residues. V was pared by 3 bases and J by 2 bases, with 3 bases of the junction left unmatched. The V gene's germline CDR1 is LNHDA and CDR2 SQIVND (reference sequence). The CDR3 DNA sequence: TGTGCCAGTAGTATTGGACAGGGGGCGACCTACGAGCAGTACTTC. Protein: CASSIGQGATYEQYF.

CDR3 region: CASSLASVGGSYEKLFF. The DNA of the CDR3 is TGTGCCAGCAGCTTAGCGAGTGTTGGGGGCTCATATGAAAAACTGTTTTTT. The chain combines TRBV7-6 with TRBJ1-4; D is possibly TRBD1 (6 bases). The V end lost 0 bases, the J end lost 6 bases, and 17 bases lay between the germline ends. Germline V gene lookup returns CDR1 SGHVS and CDR2 FNYEAQ. CDR3 length equals 17 residues.

In DNA form, the CDR3 reads TGCGCCAGCAGCCAAGCAATCCCCCCGGGGACTAGCGGGAGAGATACAGATACGCAGTATTTT. Translation: CASSQAIPPGTSGRDTDTQYF. This chain uses TRBV4-3 with TRBJ2-3; 14 nucleotides line up with TRBD2. V dropped 1 base and J dropped 3; count of bases not matched to a gene: 15. The V gene's germline CDR1 is LGHNA and CDR2 YSLEER. The CDR3 runs 21 residues.

The chain has TRBV7-2 and TRBJ1-5, with D maybe TRBD1 (6 bases). The CDR3 spans 17 residues. The germline V and J ends were trimmed by 3 bases and 2 bases, with 17 bases remaining between them. Per germline, CDR1 SGHTA and CDR2 FQGNSA. The CDR3 region has the DNA TGTGCCAGCAGCTTCATACTTGGGGGCTTGGGCAATCAGCCCCAGCATTTT. Its protein product is CASSFILGGLGNQPQHF. The full variable domain, completed using reference TRBV7-2 and TRBJ1-5, is GAGVSQSPSNKVTEKGKDVELRCDPISGHTALYWYRQSLGQGLEFLIYFQGNSAPDKSGLPSDRFSAERTGGSVSTLTIQRTQQEDSAVYLCASSFILGGLGNQPQHFGDGTRLSIL.

This clone was seen once. In nucleotides, the CDR3 is TGTGCCAGCAGTTGGGGAGACACCTTGAACACTGAAGCTTTCTTT. Amino acid sequence: CASSWGDTLNTEAFF. The chain combines TRBV6-6 with TRBJ1-1, with D hard to call. CDR1 MNHNY and CDR2 SVGAGI come from the germline V gene (reference sequence). There are 15 residues in the CDR3. Trimming removed 4 bases at V and 0 bases at J, with 12 bases between.

V and J are TRBV6-2 or TRBV6-3 and TRBJ1-2; 7 nucleotides align to TRBD1. Trimming took 4 bases from V and 5 from J; bases not matched to a gene: 7. Germline loops: CDR1 MNHEY, CDR2 SVGEGT. CDR3 size: 14 residues. CDR3 DNA sequence: TGTGCCAGCAGTTCAAGGGGGCATGGATATGGCTACACCTTC. Translation gives CASSSRGHGYGYTF.

The CDR3 DNA reads TGCGCCAGCAGCCAACTGGGACAGGCACCAAAATACGAGCAGTACTTC. Its translation is CASSQLGQAPKYEQYF. V and J are TRBV4-1 and TRBJ2-7, with 8 bases matching TRBD1. CDR1 is MGHRA, CDR2 YSYEKL, per germline. The CDR3 length is 16 residues. The J segment lost 4 bases and the V segment lost 2 bases, leaving 10 bases of the junction unmatched.

The gene calls are TRBV27 and TRBJ1-6; possible D gene TRBD1, 5 bases. Germline lookup yields CDR1 MNHEY and CDR2 SMNVEV (reference sequence). The CDR3 is made up of 14 amino acids. V lost 2 bases and J lost 9, with 11 bases in between. In nucleotides, the CDR3 is TGTGCCAGCAGTTTAGCAGGGCAAGCTTCACCCCTCCACTTT. Its protein is CASSLAGQASPLHF.

The chain has TRBV7-9 and TRBJ2-7, with 7 bases fitting TRBD2. CDR3 length equals 18 residues. Germline lookup yields CDR1 SEHNR and CDR2 FQNEAQ (reference sequence). V lost 5 bases and J lost 1; bases outside the gene matches: 17. The chain's CDR3 is CASSTFIGPGTNSYEQYF. In nucleotides, the CDR3 is TGTGCCAGCAGCACGTTTATCGGACCCGGGACTAATTCCTACGAGCAGTACTTC. The full variable domain, in which reference TRBV7-9 and TRBJ2-7 provide the parts outside the CDR3, is DTGVSQNPRHKITKRGQNVTFRCDPISEHNRLYWYRQTLGQGPEFLTYFQNEAQLEKSRLLSDRFSAERPKGSFSTLEIQRTEQGDSAMYLCASSTFIGPGTNSYEQYFGPGTRLTVT.